This T cell receptor (beta chain) was captured in a study of blood T cell repertoires in COVID-19 (dated by TCRdb to between 2020 and 2021). The study in broad terms: Collaborator samples came from the United States, Italy and Spain and covered acute and convalescent phases of COVID-19. The material from the prospective study consisted of cDNA or gDNA derived from T cells, B-cell-depleted T cells, or PBMCs. HLA class I and class II types, where available, came from metadata supplied by the sample provider rather than from assay-based typing. The sample metadata nearly always contained a de-identified subject ID, COVID-19 status, age in years and sex. The dataset comprised deeply sampled blood TCRbeta repertoires from subjects exposed to, actively infected with, or recovered from COVID-19. Samples came from the ongoing ImmuneRACE study (first 160 participants) plus 1,254 subjects from 6 global collaborators. The repertoires were released in a freely available public database meant as a resource for research on the immune response to SARS-CoV-2.

CDR1 KGHSH and CDR2 LQKENI were looked up in the germline V gene. From the cysteine up to the phenylalanine, the CDR3 has a length of 14 residues. The entry retains the CDR3 DNA only, 42 bases that are in frame from base 1. Enrolling through a virtual design, the prospective study's participants ranged in age from roughly 18 to 90 years and lived across 24 United States geographic areas. Cohort assignment in the prospective study relied on participant-reported clinical history from a screening survey and a study questionnaire. ImmuneRACE Cohort 3 recovered participants were defined by two consecutive negative NP/OP PCR tests, healthcare professional clearance, or symptom resolution. In the prospective study, mobile phlebotomists collected whole blood, serum and a nasopharyngeal or oropharyngeal swab from each participant. Participants in the prospective study had the option to provide additional blood draws and questionnaires over a roughly 2-month period. Blood samples from the prospective study were shipped frozen or at room temperature prior to DNA extraction.

The immunoSEQ Assay, a bias-controlled multiplex PCR, was used to amplify TCRbeta CDR3 regions from genomic DNA. Per the authors' processing: Within the assay, amplification of reference gene primers was used to estimate how many nucleated cells each sample contained. To quantify the absolute abundance of each unique TCRbeta CDR3 rearrangement, sequence reads were collapsed and filtered. Productive Simpson clonality was computed per sample as the square root of Simpson's diversity index over productive rearrangements. Entries here come from immuneACCESS through TCRdb and include only in-frame sequences with V and J called. Some clones fail to appear in such tables; in the studies checked, an unresolved V gene covers under half of the shortfall, and the cause of the remainder is unknown. Clone size and the V and J calls come from that table; the DNA yielded D and trimming. In all, the sample holds hundreds of thousands of clones, and more than 75% of those were seen once. The ten largest clones represent approximately 0.99% of the sample.

Overall results and qualifications from the work: Clinical and demographic metadata were provided uncurated, with the amount varying by source and participant.

Points on this clone: Its antigen target is currently unknown. One end of the junction varies from germline; a read error may be responsible.

The sample comprised PBMCs or T cells enriched from blood (not recorded which). The source of this sequence is a woman under 40 who had recovered from COVID-19. The V and J segments used are TRBV18 and TRBJ1-5, with 9 bases in between that match TRBD1. The CDR3 loop reads CASSLGQGGQPRHF. The DNA sequence is as follows: TGTGCCAGCTCACTGGGACAGGGCGGTCAGCCCCGGCATTTT.